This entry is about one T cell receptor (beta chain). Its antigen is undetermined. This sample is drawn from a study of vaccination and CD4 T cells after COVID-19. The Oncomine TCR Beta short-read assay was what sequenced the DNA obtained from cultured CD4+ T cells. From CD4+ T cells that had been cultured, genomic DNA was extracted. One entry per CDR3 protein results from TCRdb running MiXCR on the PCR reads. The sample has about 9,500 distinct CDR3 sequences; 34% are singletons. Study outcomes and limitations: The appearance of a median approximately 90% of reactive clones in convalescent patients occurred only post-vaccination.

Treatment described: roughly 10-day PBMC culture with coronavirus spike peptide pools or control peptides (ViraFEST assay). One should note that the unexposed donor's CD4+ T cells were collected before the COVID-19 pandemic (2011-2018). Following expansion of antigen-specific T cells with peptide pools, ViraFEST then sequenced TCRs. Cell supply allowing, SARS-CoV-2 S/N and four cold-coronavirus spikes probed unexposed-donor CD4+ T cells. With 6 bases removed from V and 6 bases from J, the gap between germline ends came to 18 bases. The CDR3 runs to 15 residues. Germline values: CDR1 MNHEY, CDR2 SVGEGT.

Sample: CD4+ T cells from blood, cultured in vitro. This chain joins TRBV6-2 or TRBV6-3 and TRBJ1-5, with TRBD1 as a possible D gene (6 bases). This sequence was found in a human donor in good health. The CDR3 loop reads CASSQGGAGSQPQHF. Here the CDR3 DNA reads TGTGCCAGCAGCCAAGGGGGGGCAGGGAGTCAGCCCCAGCATTTT.